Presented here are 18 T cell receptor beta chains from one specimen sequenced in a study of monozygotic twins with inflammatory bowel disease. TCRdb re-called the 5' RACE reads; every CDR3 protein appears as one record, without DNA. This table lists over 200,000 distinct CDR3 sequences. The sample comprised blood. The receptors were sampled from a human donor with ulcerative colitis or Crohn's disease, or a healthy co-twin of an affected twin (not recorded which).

The CDR3 loop is CASSKGGLEETQYF. The V call is TRBV19, the J call TRBJ2-5. The CDR3 loop spans 14 amino acids. Per the germline V gene, CDR1 is LNHDA and CDR2 is SQIVND (reference sequence).

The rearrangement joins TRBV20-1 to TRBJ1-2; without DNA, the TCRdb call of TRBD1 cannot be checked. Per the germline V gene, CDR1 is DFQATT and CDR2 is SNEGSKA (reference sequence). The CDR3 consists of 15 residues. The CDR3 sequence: CSAIRDRAGFYGYTF.

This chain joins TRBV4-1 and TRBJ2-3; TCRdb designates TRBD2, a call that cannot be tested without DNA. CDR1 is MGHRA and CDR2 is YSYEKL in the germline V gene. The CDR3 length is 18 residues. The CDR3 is CASSQDPRRGGREDTQYF.

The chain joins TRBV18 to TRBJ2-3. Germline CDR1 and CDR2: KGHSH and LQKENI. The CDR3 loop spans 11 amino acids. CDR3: CASSPSDTQYF.

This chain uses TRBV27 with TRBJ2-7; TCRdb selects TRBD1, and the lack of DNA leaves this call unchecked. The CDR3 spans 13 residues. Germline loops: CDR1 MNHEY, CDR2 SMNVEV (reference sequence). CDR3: CASSLRGYYEQYF.

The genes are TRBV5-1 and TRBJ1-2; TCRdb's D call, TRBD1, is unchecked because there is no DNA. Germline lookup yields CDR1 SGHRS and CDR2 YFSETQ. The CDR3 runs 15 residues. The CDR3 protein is CASSSRGQGAEGYTF.

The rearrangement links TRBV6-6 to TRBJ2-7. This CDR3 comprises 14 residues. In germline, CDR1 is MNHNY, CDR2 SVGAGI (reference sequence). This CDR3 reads CASSYSSYSYEQYF.

CDR3 residues: CASSVGGNTDTQYF. The V and J genes are TRBV9 and TRBJ2-3; TCRdb calls TRBD2, which cannot be checked without DNA. This CDR3 is 14 amino acids long. Germline CDR1 and CDR2: SGDLS and YYNGEE.

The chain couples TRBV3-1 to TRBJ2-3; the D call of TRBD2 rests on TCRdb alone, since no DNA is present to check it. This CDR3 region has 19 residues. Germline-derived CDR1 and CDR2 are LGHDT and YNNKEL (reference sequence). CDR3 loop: CASSQDGAGGAWRTDTQYF.

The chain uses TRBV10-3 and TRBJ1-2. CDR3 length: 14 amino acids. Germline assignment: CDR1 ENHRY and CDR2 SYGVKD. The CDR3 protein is CAISKGQAGGGYTF.

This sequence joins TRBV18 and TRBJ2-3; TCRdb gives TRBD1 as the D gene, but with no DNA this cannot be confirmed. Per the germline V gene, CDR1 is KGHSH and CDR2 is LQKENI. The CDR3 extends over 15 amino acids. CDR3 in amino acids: CASSPGQKGTDTQYF.

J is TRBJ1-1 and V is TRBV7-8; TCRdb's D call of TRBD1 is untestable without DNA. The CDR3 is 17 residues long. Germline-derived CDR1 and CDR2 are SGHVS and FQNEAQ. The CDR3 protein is CASSLRDRGLPNTEAFF.

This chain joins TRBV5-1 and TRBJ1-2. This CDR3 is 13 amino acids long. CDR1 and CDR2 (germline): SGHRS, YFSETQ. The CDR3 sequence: CASRPATNYGYTF. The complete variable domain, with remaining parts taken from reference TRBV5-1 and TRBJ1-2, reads KAGVTQTPRYLIKTRGQQVTLSCSPISGHRSVSWYQQTPGQGLQFLFEYFSETQRNKGNFPGRFSGRQFSNSRSEMNVSTLELGDSALYLCASRPATNYGYTFGSGTRLTVV.

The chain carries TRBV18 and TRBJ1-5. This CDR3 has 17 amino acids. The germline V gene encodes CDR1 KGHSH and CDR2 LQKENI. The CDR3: CASSPGSQGGGNQPQHF.

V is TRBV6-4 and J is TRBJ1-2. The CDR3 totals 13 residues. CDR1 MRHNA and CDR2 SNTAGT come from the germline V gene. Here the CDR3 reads CACRDGANYGYTF.

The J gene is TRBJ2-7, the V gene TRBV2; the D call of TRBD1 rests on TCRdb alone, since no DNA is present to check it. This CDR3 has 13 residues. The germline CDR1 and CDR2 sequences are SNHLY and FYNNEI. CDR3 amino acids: CASSPDRGYEQYF.

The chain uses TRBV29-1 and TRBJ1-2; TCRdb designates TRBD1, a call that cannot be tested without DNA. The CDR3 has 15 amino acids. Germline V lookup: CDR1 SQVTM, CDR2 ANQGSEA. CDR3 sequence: CSASETATANYGYTF.

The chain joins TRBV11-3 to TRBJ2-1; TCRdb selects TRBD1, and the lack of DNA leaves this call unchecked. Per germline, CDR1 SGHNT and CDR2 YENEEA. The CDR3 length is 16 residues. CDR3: CASSPGGQGAYNEQFF.